The rows below give T cell receptor beta chains drawn from one sample of a study of response to subunit inactivated influenza vaccine. From the RT-PCR reads, TCRdb called clonotypes with MiXCR, one entry per CDR3 protein. The data contain 450,000 to 600,000 distinct CDR3 sequences, 16% of them seen just once; the ten biggest clones take up 2.5% to 3.5%. The material sequenced was CD4+ T cells sorted from PBMCs, taken approximately 25 months after vaccination. The receptors were sampled from a man between 50 and 75 years old who received an inactivated influenza vaccine. Both conserved end residues are part of each CDR3. A D gene is named only where the DNA matches it firmly. Size is stated for part of the rows, as once, few or many counts, or as a class when the clone is expanded.

clone size: few
V gene: TRBV20-1
J gene: TRBJ2-5
D gene: .
CDR3 DNA: TGCAGTGCTTCGAAGGGGATTGAGACCCAGTACTTC
CDR3 protein: CSASKGIETQYF

clone size: .
V gene: TRBV4-2
J gene: TRBJ2-1
D gene: TRBD2
CDR3 DNA: TGTGCCAGCAGCCAAGATCTTTGGCCTAGCGGCGCGTCCTACAATGAGCAGTTCTTC
CDR3 protein: CASSQDLWPSGASYNEQFF

clone size: .
V gene: TRBV20-1
J gene: TRBJ1-1
D gene: .
CDR3 DNA: TGCAGTGCCACGGGACCCGGGTGGACTGAAGCTTTCTTT
CDR3 protein: CSATGPGWTEAFF

clone size: few
V gene: TRBV3-1
J gene: TRBJ2-7
D gene: TRBD1
CDR3 DNA: TGTGCCAGCAGCAACCGGGACAGGGGACGTCACGAGCAGTACTTC
CDR3 protein: CASSNRDRGRHEQYF

clone size: .
V gene: TRBV6-2/TRBV6-3
J gene: TRBJ2-2
D gene: TRBD2
CDR3 DNA: TGTGCCAGCAGACACGGGACTAGCGGGAGTTCGATCACCGGGGAGCTGTTTTTT
CDR3 protein: CASRHGTSGSSITGELFF

clone size: .
V gene: TRBV7-2
J gene: TRBJ2-1
D gene: .
CDR3 DNA: TGTGCCAGCAGCTTAGAGGGGACAAATATGAATGAGCAGTTCTTC
CDR3 protein: CASSLEGTNMNEQFF

clone size: once
V gene: TRBV27
J gene: TRBJ2-1
D gene: .
CDR3 DNA: TGTGCCAGCAGTTTAGGTCCGGGGGCGTTTGAGCAGTTCTTC
CDR3 protein: CASSLGPGAFEQFF

clone size: few
V gene: TRBV3-1
J gene: TRBJ2-2
D gene: .
CDR3 DNA: TGTGCCAGCAGCCAAGATACAGTAAACACCGGGGAGCTGTTTTTT
CDR3 protein: CASSQDTVNTGELFF

clone size: .
V gene: TRBV4-2
J gene: TRBJ2-6
D gene: TRBD1
CDR3 DNA: TGTGCCAGCAGCCCGGGACAGGGGGACTCTGGGGCCAACGTCCTGACTTTC
CDR3 protein: CASSPGQGDSGANVLTF

clone size: few
V gene: TRBV6-2/TRBV6-3
J gene: TRBJ2-1
D gene: TRBD2
CDR3 DNA: TGTGCCACCGCACTAGCGGGGGGGCGAAATGAGCAGTTCTTC
CDR3 protein: CATALAGGRNEQFF

clone size: few
V gene: TRBV5-5
J gene: TRBJ2-2
D gene: .
CDR3 DNA: TGTGCCAGCAGCTTCCGGGCGGGGAGGACCGGGGAGCTGTTTTTT
CDR3 protein: CASSFRAGRTGELFF

clone size: .
V gene: TRBV9
J gene: TRBJ2-5
D gene: TRBD2
CDR3 DNA: TGTGCCAGCAGCGTTATGGAGCGGGGGGTCGGGACCCAGTACTTC
CDR3 protein: CASSVMERGVGTQYF

clone size: .
V gene: TRBV28
J gene: TRBJ1-4
D gene: TRBD1
CDR3 DNA: TGTGCCATCAAATCAGGGGGAACTAATGAAAAACTGTTTTTT
CDR3 protein: CAIKSGGTNEKLFF

clone size: .
V gene: TRBV7-6
J gene: TRBJ1-3
D gene: .
CDR3 DNA: TGTGCCAGCAGCTTTCCCGGAGGAGACACCATATATTTT
CDR3 protein: CASSFPGGDTIYF

clone size: few
V gene: TRBV2
J gene: TRBJ1-1
D gene: .
CDR3 DNA: TGTGCCAGCAGGGGGGGGCCGAACACTGAAGCTTTCTTT
CDR3 protein: CASRGGPNTEAFF

clone size: .
V gene: TRBV4-3
J gene: TRBJ2-3
D gene: TRBD2
CDR3 DNA: TGCGCCAGCAGCCAAGATCAAGGTAGCGGGGCTAGCACAGATACGCAGTATTTT
CDR3 protein: CASSQDQGSGASTDTQYF

clone size: .
V gene: TRBV12-3/TRBV12-4
J gene: TRBJ1-5
D gene: .
CDR3 DNA: TGTGCCAGCAGTACCGCCGGGGGTAGCAATCAGCCCCAGCATTTT
CDR3 protein: CASSTAGGSNQPQHF

clone size: .
V gene: TRBV18
J gene: TRBJ1-4
D gene: TRBD1
CDR3 DNA: TGTGCCAGCTCACCAGACAGGGGTGACGAAAAACTGTTTTTT
CDR3 protein: CASSPDRGDEKLFF

clone size: .
V gene: TRBV20-1
J gene: TRBJ1-1
D gene: TRBD1
CDR3 DNA: TGCAGTGCTAGAGACGCGAGACAGGGGAACACTGAAGCTTTCTTT
CDR3 protein: CSARDARQGNTEAFF

clone size: .
V gene: TRBV11-2
J gene: TRBJ2-5
D gene: .
CDR3 DNA: TGTGCCAGCAGCTTAGCATGGGGCCAGGGGACCCAAGAGACCCAGTACTTC
CDR3 protein: CASSLAWGQGTQETQYF

clone size: few
V gene: TRBV5-1
J gene: TRBJ1-2
D gene: TRBD1
CDR3 DNA: TGCGCCAGCAGCTACCAGGACAGGGGTGGCTACACCTTC
CDR3 protein: CASSYQDRGGYTF

clone size: once
V gene: TRBV5-1
J gene: TRBJ2-5
D gene: .
CDR3 DNA: TGCGCCAGCAGTTTGGGACAAGGGGCCTCGGATAGACTTTATTACCAAGAGACCCAGTACTTC
CDR3 protein: CASSLGQGASDRLYYQETQYF

clone size: .
V gene: TRBV7-3
J gene: TRBJ2-2
D gene: .
CDR3 DNA: TGTGCCAGCAGCGGGCAACAGGGTGGCACCGGGGAGCTGTTTTTT
CDR3 protein: CASSGQQGGTGELFF

clone size: .
V gene: TRBV20-1
J gene: TRBJ2-1
D gene: TRBD2
CDR3 DNA: TGCAGTGGTTTTAGCGGGATTCCCCCTGAGCAGTTCTTC
CDR3 protein: CSGFSGIPPEQFF

clone size: .
V gene: TRBV5-1
J gene: TRBJ2-3
D gene: TRBD1
CDR3 DNA: TGCGCCAGCAGCTTCGGGACAGGGCCGTCGGATACGCAGTATTTT
CDR3 protein: CASSFGTGPSDTQYF

clone size: .
V gene: TRBV4-1
J gene: TRBJ2-1
D gene: TRBD1
CDR3 DNA: TGCGCCAGCAGCCTGTCCGCCGGGACAGACTACAATGAGCAGTTCTTC
CDR3 protein: CASSLSAGTDYNEQFF

clone size: few
V gene: TRBV16
J gene: TRBJ1-5
D gene: .
CDR3 DNA: TGTGCCAGCAGCCAATCTAAAACGCAGCCCCAGCATTTT
CDR3 protein: CASSQSKTQPQHF

clone size: many
V gene: TRBV11-1
J gene: TRBJ2-1
D gene: .
CDR3 DNA: TGTGCCAGCAGCTTTGTAGCGGCTTACAATGAGCAGTTCTTC
CDR3 protein: CASSFVAAYNEQFF